One T cell receptor (beta chain) is described in this entry. Its specificity is not known. The source of the sample is a study of OX40 agonist ivuxolimab in advanced cancers. J was trimmed by 0 bases and V by 1 base; bases with no gene match: 12. CDR3 length equals 18 residues. Germline V gene sequence: CDR1 SGHRS, CDR2 YFSETQ. Clones were sequenced by immunoSEQ multiplex PCR, and TCRdb holds only the in-frame ones, with some missing. The data hold just under 65,000 clones, with roughly four fifths observed a single time. Whole-study results and caveats: With doses of 0.1 to 3.0 mg/kg, CD4+ and CD8+ blood T cells had undergone clonal expansion by week 6. In the 0.1-3.0 mg/kg groups, partial responders showed among the lowest expansion. The work left the antigen specificity of expanded peripheral T cells undetermined.

This receptor was identified in an adult with an advanced solid tumor such as melanoma, head and neck, liver or kidney cancer. The V and J genes are TRBV5-1 and TRBJ1-1, with 7 bases identical to TRBD1. This specimen was CD4+ or CD8+ T cells sorted from blood, taken in a trial of the OX40 agonist ivuxolimab. In DNA, the CDR3 is TGCGCCAGCAGCTTGAGCGCAGGGGGTTTTCACATGAACACTGAAGCTTTCTTT. It specifies CASSLSAGGFHMNTEAFF.